Below, 10 T cell receptor beta chains from the same sample are listed, as sequenced in a study of cytomegalovirus exposure and HLA in healthy donors. 13 Jbeta primers and 60 Vbeta primers were used for the PCR. TCRdb's table, derived via immunoSEQ multiplex PCR, lists solely in-frame clones and lacks some. Of roughly 150,000 clones in the sample, 60% to 80% were seen once. Sequencing was carried out using PBMCs. The receptors derive from a male donor in good health and CMV-seronegative.

This chain links TRBV4-1 with TRBJ1-2, with D perhaps TRBD1 (6 bases). V was pared by 1 base and J by 0 bases, with 9 bases between. CDR1 and CDR2 (germline): MGHRA, YSYEKL. The CDR3 has 15 amino acids. The CDR3 region has the DNA TGCGCCAGCAGCCAAGGGGGACAAGCTAACTATGGCTACACCTTC. Its translation: CASSQGGQANYGYTF.

In its sample, this clone was seen once. The CDR3 is CASSDQPSGQPQHF. CDR3 sequence (DNA): TGTGCCAGCAGTGACCAGCCAAGCGGTCAGCCCCAGCATTTT. The J gene is TRBJ1-5, the V gene TRBV6-4; D gene ambiguous. The germline V and J ends were trimmed by 2 bases and 6 bases, with 11 bases remaining between them. The CDR3 contains 14 residues. CDR1 is MRHNA, CDR2 SNTAGT, per germline.

The rearrangement uses TRBV13 and TRBJ2-1; TRBD2 aligns across 12 bases. Per the germline V gene, CDR1 is PRHDT and CDR2 is FYEKMQ (reference sequence). The CDR3 totals 15 residues. In DNA, the CDR3 is TGTGCTAGCCACAGAGGGACTAGCGGGTACAATGAGCAGTTCTTC. Protein: CASHRGTSGYNEQFF.

V gene TRBV6-5 combines with J gene TRBJ2-4; weak D call: TRBD1 (7 bases). This CDR3 comprises 16 residues. Trimming left V 0 bases short and J 2 bases short, with 11 bases between. Germline CDR1 reads MNHEY; CDR2 reads SVGAGI. The CDR3 DNA sequence: TGTGCCAGCAGTTACTCTCCAGGGGGGCCCAAAAACATTCAGTACTTC. Translation gives CASSYSPGGPKNIQYF.

This clone appeared once. The rearrangement joins TRBV5-5 to TRBJ2-7; 7 nucleotides agree with TRBD1. The germline gives CDR1 SGHKS, CDR2 YYEKEE (reference sequence). V trimming: 0 bases; J trimming: 1 base; junction bases outside the gene matches: 13. This CDR3 spans 18 amino acids. The chain's CDR3 is CASSLADVVGTDSYEQYF. The CDR3 DNA reads as TGTGCCAGCAGCTTGGCCGACGTTGTTGGGACAGATTCCTACGAGCAGTACTTC.

The chain recombines TRBV7-2 with TRBJ2-2; 8 nucleotides match TRBD2. In germline, CDR1 is SGHTA, CDR2 FQGNSA. Trimming took 5 bases from V and 7 from J; bases not matched to a gene: 12. The CDR3 loop spans 16 amino acids. For the CDR3, the DNA is TGTGCCAGCAGCCTTGTCGGTGTAGCGGGATACGGGGAGCTGTTTTTT. This sequence encodes CASSLVGVAGYGELFF. Together with reference TRBV7-2 and TRBJ2-2, the CDR3 gives the full variable domain: GAGVSQSPSNKVTEKGKDVELRCDPISGHTALYWYRQSLGQGLEFLIYFQGNSAPDKSGLPSDRFSAERTGGSVSTLTIQRTQQEDSAVYLCASSLVGVAGYGELFFGEGSRLTVL.

The genes are TRBV19 and TRBJ1-2, with D possibly matching TRBD1 (6 bases). The germline CDR1 and CDR2 sequences are LNHDA and SQIVND (reference sequence). V lost 4 bases, J lost 6 bases, and 30 bases lay in between. This CDR3 has 19 amino acids. The CDR3 region has the DNA TGTGCCAGTAGTACCACGATCCGAGTTGGGGGCAGCGTGGATAATGGCTACACCTTC. This gives the protein CASSTTIRVGGSVDNGYTF.

This clone has a handful of counts. This chain uses TRBV7-3 with TRBJ2-5, with D perhaps matching TRBD2 (6 bases). The J call may be faulty, since TRBJ2-7 better matches the DNA end. Looked up from germline, CDR1 is SGHTA and CDR2 is FQGTGA. The CDR3 loop spans 14 amino acids. CDR3 DNA: TGTGCCAGCAGCTTAATGGGGGGTGCCGACGAGCAGTACTTC. This translates into CASSLMGGADEQYF.

This sequence joins TRBV29-1 and TRBJ1-1, with 7 nucleotides matching TRBD1. The V gene's germline CDR1 is SQVTM and CDR2 ANQGSEA. This CDR3 comprises 13 residues. V lost 6 bases to trimming and J lost 4 bases; unmatched junction nucleotides: 8. The CDR3 sequence: CSVFDRVGTEAFF. The CDR3 bases are TGCAGCGTGTTCGACAGGGTGGGCACTGAAGCTTTCTTT.

The V and J genes are TRBV9 and TRBJ2-1; 8 nucleotides match TRBD1. The CDR3 runs 15 residues. Germline V gene sequence: CDR1 SGDLS, CDR2 YYNGEE. Germline trimming cut 3 bases from V and 4 bases from J; bases unmatched to any gene: 6. Written as DNA, the CDR3 is TGTGCCAGCAGCGAAACGACAGGGGCGTACAATGAGCAGTTCTTC. Translated, it gives CASSETTGAYNEQFF.